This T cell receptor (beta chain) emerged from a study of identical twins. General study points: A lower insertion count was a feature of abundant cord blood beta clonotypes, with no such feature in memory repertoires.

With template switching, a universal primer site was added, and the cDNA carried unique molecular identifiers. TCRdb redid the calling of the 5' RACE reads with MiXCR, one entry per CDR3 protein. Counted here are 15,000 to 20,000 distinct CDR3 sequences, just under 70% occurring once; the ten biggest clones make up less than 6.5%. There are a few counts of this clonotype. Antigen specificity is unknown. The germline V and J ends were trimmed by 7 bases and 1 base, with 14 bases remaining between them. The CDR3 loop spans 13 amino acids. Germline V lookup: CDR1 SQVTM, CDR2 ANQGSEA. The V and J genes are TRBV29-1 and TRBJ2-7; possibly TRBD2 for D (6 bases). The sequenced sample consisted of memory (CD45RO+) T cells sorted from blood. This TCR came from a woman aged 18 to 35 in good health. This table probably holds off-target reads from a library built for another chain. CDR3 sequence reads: CSARDGGSYEQYF. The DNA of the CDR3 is TGCAGCGCAAGGGACGGAGGGTCCTACGAGCAGTACTTC.